Included here is one T cell receptor beta chain sequence, with context. TCRdb's copy holds only in-frame clones and misses some; the assay was immunoSEQ multiplex PCR. Among a few million clones listed, approximately 93% were seen once. The sample is drawn from a study of shared clonotypes between healthy human individuals. V dropped 0 bases and J dropped 8; count of bases not matched to a gene: 10. CDR3 size: 16 residues. Germline V CDR1 and CDR2: WNHNN, SYGVQD (reference sequence). The chain joins TRBV10-1 to TRBJ2-7; 10 bases are shared with TRBD2. The specimen was naive CD4+ T cells from PBMCs. The subset denotes: CD45RA+ positively selected. This receptor was obtained from a man younger than 35 in good health. Some clones in this sample may be carry-over from other donors' samples. CDR3 amino acids: CASSESRTSGLRKQYF. CDR3 coding DNA: TGCGCCAGCAGTGAGTCGAGGACTAGCGGATTGAGGAAGCAGTACTTC.